Sequencing of this T cell receptor (beta chain) was carried out in a study of blood T cells in healthy people across ages. General observations from the study: No conclusive comparison of naive versus antigen-experienced cells was possible with unsorted PBMCs. Age brought a roughly linear fall in TCR beta diversity measured per million T cells.

Per germline, CDR1 ENHRY and CDR2 SYGVKD. This CDR3 comprises 16 residues. A note on this clonotype: Its antigen remains unknown.

A J-beta primer mix and a sample-barcoded 5' primer were used in a second PCR of roughly 7 to 12 cycles. A template-switch adaptor containing 12 random nucleotides labeled each cDNA molecule. One entry per CDR3 protein, called by TCRdb with MiXCR from the 5' RACE reads. Of 800,000 to 950,000 distinct CDR3 sequences in the sample, approximately 32% were seen once. These sequences were also reported in another study, on T cells of mothers and their children.

The V call is TRBV10-3, the J call TRBJ2-4; 10 nucleotides match TRBD1. With the DNA end fitting TRBJ2-5 better, the J assignment may be wrong. Sequenced sample: blood. This sequence originates from a woman in her 40s in good health. The CDR3 sequence is CAISASGTGESETQYF. In nucleotides, the CDR3 is TGTGCCATCAGTGCCTCCGGGACAGGGGAATCGGAGACCCAGTACTTC.